The sequence of this T cell receptor beta chain was determined in a study of lymphopenia after photon versus proton radiotherapy (dated 2019 in TCRdb). For context, the study as a whole: In patients with gastrointestinal tumors who developed high-grade lymphopenia, the study compared the immunological effects of photon radiation therapy with those of proton radiation therapy. The 20 patients in the cohort had gastrointestinal tumors, were treated with either photon or proton therapy, and subsequently developed lymphopenia. The study was designed to characterize how the impact on the immune system differs between the two radiation modalities. General study outcomes and caveats: Relative stability during treatment was observed in proton-treated patients, whereas loss of naive T cells and TCR diversity and gain of effector/memory populations were observed in photon-treated patients. The authors looked at the survival association only in patients who died, and they framed better survival with proton therapy as a possibility rather than a demonstrated result. After the lymphocyte count nadir, repertoires from photon-treated patients showed oligoclonal expansion, particularly of CD8+ Temra cells, and this expansion drove the decline in diversity. Across the cohort, an inverse correlation was found between a larger post-nadir drop in TCR diversity and overall survival time among patients who died.

Ends trimmed: V by 3 bases, J by 10 bases; bases unmatched to a gene: 3. CDR3 length: 13 amino acids, cysteine to phenylalanine. Just CDR3 DNA is preserved here, 39 bases in frame from base 1. The germline V gene supplies CDR1 SGDLS and CDR2 YYNGEE. Library preparation employed the immunoSEQ multiplex PCR assay. Deep sequencing of rearranged TCR beta loci, alongside multiparametric flow cytometry, was used to profile T cell repertoires. TCRdb provides this immuneACCESS table in a form limited to in-frame rearrangements. Some clones are lacking; in checked studies, under half of them reflect an unresolved V gene, and why the rest are absent is not known. In all, the sample holds tens of thousands of clones, and roughly 90% of those were seen once. The ten largest clones take up 50% of the sample. Comment on this clone: Its antigen is not yet known. No much larger clonotype is one base removed from it; base qualities were not supplied.

The sequencing here drew on peripheral blood, taken from a patient treated with proton-based radiotherapy. The chain uses TRBV9 and TRBJ2-1, and TRBD2 matches 11 of the central bases. The clonotype was recovered from a woman aged 60 to 75 with cholangiocarcinoma. Some clones in this sample may be carry-over from other donors' samples. The sequenced DNA: TGTGCCAGCAGCGCCGGACTAGCGGGCGAGCAGTTCTTC. Translated, it gives CASSAGLAGEQFF.